The clone carrying this T cell receptor beta chain was recorded once. Its target is unknown. This record comes from a study of Ad26.COV2.S vaccination and SARS-CoV-2 variants. About the research overall: Donor was in the COV1001 Ad26.COV2.S trial arm. Once or twice, 56 days apart, Ad26.COV2.S was delivered intramuscularly. Study outcomes and limitations: In vaccinated individuals, spike-specific CD8+ and CD4+ T cell responses reportedly displayed substantial breadth.

Treatment: roughly 18 received Ad26.COV2.S at low or high dose, single or two shots; a few received placebo; per-sample allocation not given. All samples were drawn on day 63, counting from the first vaccine or placebo injection. Assay used: immunoSEQ multiplex PCR; TCRdb lists only in-frame clones, some missing. The repertoire holds some 500,000 clones, with approximately 89% as singletons. The sequence came from a person between 18 and 65 years old who received the Ad26.COV2.S COVID-19 vaccine or a placebo. The sequences come from peripheral blood, collected in a trial of Ad26.COV2.S vaccine versus placebo.

The CDR3: CASSQASSGNTIYF. DNA of the CDR3: TGTGCCAGCAGTCAAGCTTCCTCTGGAAACACCATATATTTT. The chain uses TRBV6-2 or TRBV6-3 and TRBJ1-3; D uncertain. Trimming cost V 5 bases and J 0 bases, with 8 bases left between them. Looked up from germline, CDR1 is MNHEY and CDR2 is SVGEGT. The CDR3 is 14 residues long.